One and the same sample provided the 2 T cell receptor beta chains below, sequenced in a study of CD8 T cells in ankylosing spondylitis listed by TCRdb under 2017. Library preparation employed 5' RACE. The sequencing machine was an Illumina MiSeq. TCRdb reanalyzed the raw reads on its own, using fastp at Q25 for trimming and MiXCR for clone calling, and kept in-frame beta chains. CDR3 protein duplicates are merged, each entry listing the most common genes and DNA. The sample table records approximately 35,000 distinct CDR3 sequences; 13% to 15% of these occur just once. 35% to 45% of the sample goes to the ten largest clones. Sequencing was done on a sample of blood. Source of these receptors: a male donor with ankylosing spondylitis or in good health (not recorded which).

CDR3 amino acids: CASSLGTYYNEQFF. The CDR3 nucleotides read TGTGCCAGCAGCTTGGGGACATACTACAATGAGCAGTTCTTC. The chain has TRBV5-4 and TRBJ2-1, with D possibly TRBD1 on 5 matching bases. In germline, CDR1 is SGHNT, CDR2 YYREEE (reference sequence). Trimming shortened V by 0 bases and J by 3 bases, and 7 bases separated the two germline ends. The CDR3 is 14 residues long. Filled out from reference TRBV5-4 and TRBJ2-1, the complete variable domain reads ETGVTQSPTHLIKTRGQQVTLRCSSQSGHNTVSWYQQALGQGPQFIFQYYREEENGRGNFPPRFSGLQFPNYSSELNVNALELDDSALYLCASSLGTYYNEQFFGPGTRLTVL.

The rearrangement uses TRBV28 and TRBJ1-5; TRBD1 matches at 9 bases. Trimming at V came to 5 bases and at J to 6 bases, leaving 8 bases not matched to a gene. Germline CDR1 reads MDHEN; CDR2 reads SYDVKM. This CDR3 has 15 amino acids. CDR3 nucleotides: TGTGCCAGCAGTACGGGGACAGGGTATCGTCAGCCCCAGCATTTT. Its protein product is CASSTGTGYRQPQHF.